This record looks at one TCR beta chain sequence and its context. The antigen is undetermined. These data come from a study of T cell repertoires in cytomegalovirus infection. Study context: In public TCR beta signatures, there were indications of both CMV infection and matching HLA type.

MiXCR was run by TCRdb on the reads, yielding one entry per CDR3 protein. This sample carries 75,000 to 100,000 distinct CDR3 sequences, approximately 43% of them seen once, and the ten largest clones take 90% to 95%. This CDR3 contains 17 residues. CDR1 is SNHLY and CDR2 is FYNNEI in the germline V gene. V lost 3 bases and J lost 0; bases outside the gene matches: 10. The sequencing used CD8+ T cells from cultured PBMCs, collected from culture after CMV antigen stimulation. The chain joins TRBV2 to TRBJ2-7, with TRBD2 identical over 8 bases. This receptor was obtained from a human donor in good health (CMV status not recorded). Some clones in this sample may be carry-over from other donors' samples. The CDR3, as DNA: TGTGCCAGCAGTGATTCGGCGCGGGAGGCCCTCTCCTACGAGCAGTACTTC. Its protein product is CASSDSAREALSYEQYF.